One and the same sample provided the 20 T cell receptor beta chains below, sequenced in a study of blood T cells in healthy people across ages. PCR was performed a second time for 7 to 11 cycles using a sample-barcoded 5' primer and a J-beta primer mix. TCRdb re-derived calls from the 5' RACE reads in MiXCR, one entry per CDR3 protein. Of hundreds of thousands of distinct CDR3 sequences listed, around 45% were seen once; the top ten hold roughly 30%. Material for sequencing was blood. These TCRs come from a woman aged 55-69 years in good health.

The CDR3 spells CASSQEVGVQNIQYF. The CDR3 nucleotides are TGTGCCAGCAGCCAAGAAGTCGGGGTCCAAAACATTCAGTACTTC. The chain recombines TRBV3-1 with TRBJ2-4; D may be TRBD2 (5 bases). The CDR3 consists of 15 residues. With 0 bases removed from V and 5 bases from J, the gap between germline ends came to 11 bases. Looked up from germline, CDR1 is LGHDT and CDR2 is YNNKEL (reference sequence).

This clonotype appeared many times. The chain combines TRBV7-2 with TRBJ2-5, with D unclear. Trimming removed 2 bases from V and 5 bases from J, with 3 bases in between. Germline V gene data show CDR1 as SGHTA and CDR2 as FQGNSA. The CDR3 consists of 11 residues. This CDR3 reads CASSLFETQYF. CDR3 nucleotides: TGTGCCAGCAGCTTATTCGAGACCCAGTACTTC.

The gene calls are TRBV28 and TRBJ2-7; 9 positions agree with TRBD1. This CDR3 is 14 amino acids long. V lost 8 bases, J lost 2 bases, and 7 bases stayed unmatched. Germline V gene sequence: CDR1 MDHEN, CDR2 SYDVKM. For the CDR3, the DNA is TGTGCCAGCCGTAAAGGACAGGGGACCTACGAGCAGTACTTC. It encodes CASRKGQGTYEQYF.

The chain joins TRBV27 to TRBJ2-1; weak D call: TRBD2 (6 bases). V was trimmed by 5 bases and J by 7 bases, leaving 12 bases between them. CDR3 length: 13 residues. Germline-derived CDR1 and CDR2 are MNHEY and SMNVEV (reference sequence). In DNA, the CDR3 is TGTGCCAGCAGTGTTGGCGGGGCAAATGAGCAGTTCTTC. It is translated as CASSVGGANEQFF.

CDR3 DNA sequence: TGTGCCAGCAGTGAGCAGGTATACTACGAGCAGTACTTC. Translation: CASSEQVYYEQYF. This chain uses TRBV6-2 or TRBV6-3 with TRBJ2-4; no clear D. TRBJ2-7 matches the DNA end more closely, so the J call is doubtful. CDR3 size: 13 residues. Germline V gene lookup returns CDR1 MNHEY and CDR2 SVGEGT.

This clonotype was seen more than once but under ten times. V usage is TRBV18 and J usage is TRBJ2-7, with a tentative D call TRBD2 (6 bases). The V gene's germline CDR1 is KGHSH and CDR2 LQKENI. The CDR3 length is 14 residues. The V end was cut by 2 bases, the J end by 3 bases, with 11 bases between. CDR3 region: CASSPTGSNYEQYF. CDR3 in DNA: TGTGCCAGCTCACCAACCGGGAGTAACTACGAGCAGTACTTC.

V and J are TRBV20-1 and TRBJ2-7, with a possible D match to TRBD2 (6 bases). The DNA end is a closer match to TRBJ2-5, so the J assignment may be wrong. The CDR3 contains 14 residues. The germline gives CDR1 DFQATT, CDR2 SNEGSKA (reference sequence). For the CDR3, the DNA is TGCAGTGCCCCTCGGGGCGGGGAAAAGTTGACCCAGTACTTC. Protein: CSAPRGGEKLTQYF.

In DNA, the CDR3 is TGTGCCAGCAGCCAACTTCGAACGAGGGCCGACTACGAGCAGTACTTC. Translated: CASSQLRTRADYEQYF. The V and J genes are TRBV4-2 and TRBJ2-7; tentative D call: TRBD2 (5 bases). This CDR3 is built from 16 residues. Trimming pared 2 bases from V and 3 bases from J, leaving 17 bases between. Germline CDR1 and CDR2: LGHNA and YNFKEQ.

As regards this clonotype: The germline gene is not matched at one end of the junction; a read error may be the cause. The chain joins TRBV20-1 to TRBJ1-1; weak D call: TRBD1 (6 bases). The V gene's germline CDR1 is DFQATT and CDR2 SNEGSKA (reference sequence). The CDR3 is made up of 15 amino acids. CDR3 coding DNA: TGCAGTGCTAGAGTTGCGGGACATGGCAACACTGAGGCTTTCTTT. This encodes CSARVAGHGNTEAFF.

This clonotype was detected only a few times. This rearrangement joins TRBV6-2 or TRBV6-3 to TRBJ2-7, with 8 nucleotides matching TRBD2. Germline V gives CDR1 MNHEY, CDR2 SVGEGT. Unmatched junction bases numbered 9, after V lost 6 bases and J lost 5 bases. The CDR3 contains 14 residues. The CDR3 region is CASRKSGRGHEQYF. In DNA form, the CDR3 reads TGTGCCAGCAGGAAGAGCGGGAGAGGTCACGAGCAGTACTTC.

DNA of the CDR3: TGTGCCAGCAGCCAGGGACAGGGCCGGAACATTCAGTACTTC. Protein: CASSQGQGRNIQYF. V and J are TRBV7-9 and TRBJ2-5; TRBD1 agrees at 9 bases. The J call could be wrong; TRBJ2-4 is a better fit for the DNA end. The CDR3 runs to 14 residues. Germline V gene lookup returns CDR1 SEHNR and CDR2 FQNEAQ (reference sequence).

The V call is TRBV10-3, the J call TRBJ1-2, with 7 bases identical to TRBD1. Germline-derived CDR1 and CDR2 are ENHRY and SYGVKD. The length of the CDR3 is 13 residues. J was trimmed by 6 bases and V by 6 bases; bases with no gene match: 7. CDR3 nucleotides: TGTGCCATCAGCGCCGACAGGGTGGATGGCTACACCTTC. Translated, it gives CAISADRVDGYTF.

Details on this clonotype: Sequence at one end of the junction differs from germline and may be a read error. This chain uses TRBV29-1 with TRBJ2-1; unclear D gene. The CDR3 spans 11 residues. CDR1 and CDR2 (germline): SQVTM, ANQGSEA. Here the CDR3 reads CSGEVYNEQFF. In nucleotides, the CDR3 is TGCAGCGGTGAAGTCTACAATGAGCAGTTCTTC.

V is TRBV7-2 and J is TRBJ1-1; 8 bases match TRBD1. The germline gives CDR1 SGHTA, CDR2 FQGNSA. CDR3 length: 16 amino acids. V gave up 5 bases and J gave up 1 base; unmatched junction bases: 9. The chain's CDR3 is CASSKRQGARNTEAFF. CDR3 nucleotide sequence: TGTGCCAGCAGCAAAAGGCAGGGGGCGCGGAACACTGAAGCTTTCTTT.

This clonotype was seen many times. The chain recombines TRBV7-2 with TRBJ1-2; tentatively, D is TRBD1 (6 bases). Germline lookup yields CDR1 SGHTA and CDR2 FQGNSA. V was trimmed by 4 bases and J by 8 bases, leaving 14 bases between them. This CDR3 has 13 residues. The CDR3 here is CASSWGARRGYTF. The CDR3 bases are TGTGCCAGCAGCTGGGGGGCGCGGCGGGGCTACACCTTC.

V gene TRBV12-3 or TRBV12-4 combines with J gene TRBJ1-2, with TRBD1 matching over 8 bases. The ends lost 5 bases at V and 7 bases at J; junction bases unmatched: 9. This CDR3 comprises 14 residues. DNA of the CDR3: TGTGCCAGCAGTCCTGCTGGACAGGGCACTGGCTACACCTTC. Its translation: CASSPAGQGTGYTF.

This clonotype was detected a few times. The rearrangement uses TRBV10-3 and TRBJ1-4; maybe TRBD1 (5 bases). The germline V gene encodes CDR1 ENHRY and CDR2 SYGVKD. The CDR3 sequence is 14 residues long. V shed 0 bases and J shed 8 bases, with 10 bases lying between them. This CDR3 is CAISESGGEEKLFF. Here the CDR3 DNA reads TGTGCCATCAGTGAGTCCGGGGGTGAGGAAAAACTGTTTTTT.

This chain uses TRBV5-1 with TRBJ1-6; weak D call: TRBD1 (6 bases). V lost 0 bases and J lost 0, with 16 bases in between. CDR1 is SGHRS and CDR2 is YFSETQ in the germline V gene. The CDR3 runs 19 residues. The CDR3 is CASSLDLPTGSSYNSPLHF. The CDR3 DNA is TGCGCCAGCAGCTTGGATTTACCCACAGGGAGCTCCTATAATTCACCCCTCCACTTT. Full variable domain (remainder filled in from reference TRBV5-1 and TRBJ1-6): KAGVTQTPRYLIKTRGQQVTLSCSPISGHRSVSWYQQTPGQGLQFLFEYFSETQRNKGNFPGRFSGRQFSNSRSEMNVSTLELGDSALYLCASSLDLPTGSSYNSPLHFGNGTRLTVT.

This clonotype has at least ten counts. J is TRBJ1-1 and V is TRBV7-9, with TRBD1 matching 10 bases. The junction had 14 bases not matched to a gene; V was cut back by 4 bases and J by 6 bases. Germline V lookup: CDR1 SEHNR, CDR2 FQNEAQ (reference sequence). This CDR3 is built from 17 residues. CDR3 protein: CASSSKRAGTGASEAFF. CDR3 DNA: TGTGCCAGCAGCTCCAAACGAGCCGGGACAGGGGCATCTGAAGCTTTCTTT.

The chain combines TRBV28 with TRBJ2-7; D might be TRBD1 (6 bases). Per the germline V gene, CDR1 is MDHEN and CDR2 is SYDVKM. The CDR3 is made up of 15 amino acids. The germline V and J ends were trimmed by 5 bases and 0 bases, with 14 bases remaining between them. The CDR3 loop is CASSPGQPSSYEQYF. The CDR3 DNA reads TGTGCCAGCAGTCCCGGACAGCCGAGCTCCTACGAGCAGTACTTC.